This TCR beta chain stems from a study of T-cell memory formation after mild COVID-19. Findings and caveats of the study: Clones that got smaller from day 15 to 85 had even CD4/CD8, while clones growing later tipped toward CD4+. The authors left the SARS-CoV-2 specificity of second-wave clones peaking on day 37 unconfirmed.

Using its own MiXCR run on the 5' RACE reads, TCRdb lists one record per CDR3 protein. The table lists 300,000 to 400,000 distinct CDR3 sequences, around 27% of them singletons. Comments on this clonotype: Antigen: not known.

CDR3 length: 20 amino acids. V trimming: 5 bases; J trimming: 5 bases; junction bases outside the gene matches: 26. Sequenced input: PBMCs or a T cell subset sorted from them (not recorded which). V gene TRBV12-3 or TRBV12-4 combines with J gene TRBJ1-1, with 7 nucleotides matching TRBD1. This clonotype was obtained from an adult woman who had mild COVID-19 (a few samples of this study predate the infection). Cell type and time point are not known. CDR3 bases: TGTGCCAGCAGTCTTCCCTCCTCCTGGGACAGTCAAACCAGAAGGACTGAAGCTTTCTTT. The encoded protein is CASSLPSSWDSQTRRTEAFF.